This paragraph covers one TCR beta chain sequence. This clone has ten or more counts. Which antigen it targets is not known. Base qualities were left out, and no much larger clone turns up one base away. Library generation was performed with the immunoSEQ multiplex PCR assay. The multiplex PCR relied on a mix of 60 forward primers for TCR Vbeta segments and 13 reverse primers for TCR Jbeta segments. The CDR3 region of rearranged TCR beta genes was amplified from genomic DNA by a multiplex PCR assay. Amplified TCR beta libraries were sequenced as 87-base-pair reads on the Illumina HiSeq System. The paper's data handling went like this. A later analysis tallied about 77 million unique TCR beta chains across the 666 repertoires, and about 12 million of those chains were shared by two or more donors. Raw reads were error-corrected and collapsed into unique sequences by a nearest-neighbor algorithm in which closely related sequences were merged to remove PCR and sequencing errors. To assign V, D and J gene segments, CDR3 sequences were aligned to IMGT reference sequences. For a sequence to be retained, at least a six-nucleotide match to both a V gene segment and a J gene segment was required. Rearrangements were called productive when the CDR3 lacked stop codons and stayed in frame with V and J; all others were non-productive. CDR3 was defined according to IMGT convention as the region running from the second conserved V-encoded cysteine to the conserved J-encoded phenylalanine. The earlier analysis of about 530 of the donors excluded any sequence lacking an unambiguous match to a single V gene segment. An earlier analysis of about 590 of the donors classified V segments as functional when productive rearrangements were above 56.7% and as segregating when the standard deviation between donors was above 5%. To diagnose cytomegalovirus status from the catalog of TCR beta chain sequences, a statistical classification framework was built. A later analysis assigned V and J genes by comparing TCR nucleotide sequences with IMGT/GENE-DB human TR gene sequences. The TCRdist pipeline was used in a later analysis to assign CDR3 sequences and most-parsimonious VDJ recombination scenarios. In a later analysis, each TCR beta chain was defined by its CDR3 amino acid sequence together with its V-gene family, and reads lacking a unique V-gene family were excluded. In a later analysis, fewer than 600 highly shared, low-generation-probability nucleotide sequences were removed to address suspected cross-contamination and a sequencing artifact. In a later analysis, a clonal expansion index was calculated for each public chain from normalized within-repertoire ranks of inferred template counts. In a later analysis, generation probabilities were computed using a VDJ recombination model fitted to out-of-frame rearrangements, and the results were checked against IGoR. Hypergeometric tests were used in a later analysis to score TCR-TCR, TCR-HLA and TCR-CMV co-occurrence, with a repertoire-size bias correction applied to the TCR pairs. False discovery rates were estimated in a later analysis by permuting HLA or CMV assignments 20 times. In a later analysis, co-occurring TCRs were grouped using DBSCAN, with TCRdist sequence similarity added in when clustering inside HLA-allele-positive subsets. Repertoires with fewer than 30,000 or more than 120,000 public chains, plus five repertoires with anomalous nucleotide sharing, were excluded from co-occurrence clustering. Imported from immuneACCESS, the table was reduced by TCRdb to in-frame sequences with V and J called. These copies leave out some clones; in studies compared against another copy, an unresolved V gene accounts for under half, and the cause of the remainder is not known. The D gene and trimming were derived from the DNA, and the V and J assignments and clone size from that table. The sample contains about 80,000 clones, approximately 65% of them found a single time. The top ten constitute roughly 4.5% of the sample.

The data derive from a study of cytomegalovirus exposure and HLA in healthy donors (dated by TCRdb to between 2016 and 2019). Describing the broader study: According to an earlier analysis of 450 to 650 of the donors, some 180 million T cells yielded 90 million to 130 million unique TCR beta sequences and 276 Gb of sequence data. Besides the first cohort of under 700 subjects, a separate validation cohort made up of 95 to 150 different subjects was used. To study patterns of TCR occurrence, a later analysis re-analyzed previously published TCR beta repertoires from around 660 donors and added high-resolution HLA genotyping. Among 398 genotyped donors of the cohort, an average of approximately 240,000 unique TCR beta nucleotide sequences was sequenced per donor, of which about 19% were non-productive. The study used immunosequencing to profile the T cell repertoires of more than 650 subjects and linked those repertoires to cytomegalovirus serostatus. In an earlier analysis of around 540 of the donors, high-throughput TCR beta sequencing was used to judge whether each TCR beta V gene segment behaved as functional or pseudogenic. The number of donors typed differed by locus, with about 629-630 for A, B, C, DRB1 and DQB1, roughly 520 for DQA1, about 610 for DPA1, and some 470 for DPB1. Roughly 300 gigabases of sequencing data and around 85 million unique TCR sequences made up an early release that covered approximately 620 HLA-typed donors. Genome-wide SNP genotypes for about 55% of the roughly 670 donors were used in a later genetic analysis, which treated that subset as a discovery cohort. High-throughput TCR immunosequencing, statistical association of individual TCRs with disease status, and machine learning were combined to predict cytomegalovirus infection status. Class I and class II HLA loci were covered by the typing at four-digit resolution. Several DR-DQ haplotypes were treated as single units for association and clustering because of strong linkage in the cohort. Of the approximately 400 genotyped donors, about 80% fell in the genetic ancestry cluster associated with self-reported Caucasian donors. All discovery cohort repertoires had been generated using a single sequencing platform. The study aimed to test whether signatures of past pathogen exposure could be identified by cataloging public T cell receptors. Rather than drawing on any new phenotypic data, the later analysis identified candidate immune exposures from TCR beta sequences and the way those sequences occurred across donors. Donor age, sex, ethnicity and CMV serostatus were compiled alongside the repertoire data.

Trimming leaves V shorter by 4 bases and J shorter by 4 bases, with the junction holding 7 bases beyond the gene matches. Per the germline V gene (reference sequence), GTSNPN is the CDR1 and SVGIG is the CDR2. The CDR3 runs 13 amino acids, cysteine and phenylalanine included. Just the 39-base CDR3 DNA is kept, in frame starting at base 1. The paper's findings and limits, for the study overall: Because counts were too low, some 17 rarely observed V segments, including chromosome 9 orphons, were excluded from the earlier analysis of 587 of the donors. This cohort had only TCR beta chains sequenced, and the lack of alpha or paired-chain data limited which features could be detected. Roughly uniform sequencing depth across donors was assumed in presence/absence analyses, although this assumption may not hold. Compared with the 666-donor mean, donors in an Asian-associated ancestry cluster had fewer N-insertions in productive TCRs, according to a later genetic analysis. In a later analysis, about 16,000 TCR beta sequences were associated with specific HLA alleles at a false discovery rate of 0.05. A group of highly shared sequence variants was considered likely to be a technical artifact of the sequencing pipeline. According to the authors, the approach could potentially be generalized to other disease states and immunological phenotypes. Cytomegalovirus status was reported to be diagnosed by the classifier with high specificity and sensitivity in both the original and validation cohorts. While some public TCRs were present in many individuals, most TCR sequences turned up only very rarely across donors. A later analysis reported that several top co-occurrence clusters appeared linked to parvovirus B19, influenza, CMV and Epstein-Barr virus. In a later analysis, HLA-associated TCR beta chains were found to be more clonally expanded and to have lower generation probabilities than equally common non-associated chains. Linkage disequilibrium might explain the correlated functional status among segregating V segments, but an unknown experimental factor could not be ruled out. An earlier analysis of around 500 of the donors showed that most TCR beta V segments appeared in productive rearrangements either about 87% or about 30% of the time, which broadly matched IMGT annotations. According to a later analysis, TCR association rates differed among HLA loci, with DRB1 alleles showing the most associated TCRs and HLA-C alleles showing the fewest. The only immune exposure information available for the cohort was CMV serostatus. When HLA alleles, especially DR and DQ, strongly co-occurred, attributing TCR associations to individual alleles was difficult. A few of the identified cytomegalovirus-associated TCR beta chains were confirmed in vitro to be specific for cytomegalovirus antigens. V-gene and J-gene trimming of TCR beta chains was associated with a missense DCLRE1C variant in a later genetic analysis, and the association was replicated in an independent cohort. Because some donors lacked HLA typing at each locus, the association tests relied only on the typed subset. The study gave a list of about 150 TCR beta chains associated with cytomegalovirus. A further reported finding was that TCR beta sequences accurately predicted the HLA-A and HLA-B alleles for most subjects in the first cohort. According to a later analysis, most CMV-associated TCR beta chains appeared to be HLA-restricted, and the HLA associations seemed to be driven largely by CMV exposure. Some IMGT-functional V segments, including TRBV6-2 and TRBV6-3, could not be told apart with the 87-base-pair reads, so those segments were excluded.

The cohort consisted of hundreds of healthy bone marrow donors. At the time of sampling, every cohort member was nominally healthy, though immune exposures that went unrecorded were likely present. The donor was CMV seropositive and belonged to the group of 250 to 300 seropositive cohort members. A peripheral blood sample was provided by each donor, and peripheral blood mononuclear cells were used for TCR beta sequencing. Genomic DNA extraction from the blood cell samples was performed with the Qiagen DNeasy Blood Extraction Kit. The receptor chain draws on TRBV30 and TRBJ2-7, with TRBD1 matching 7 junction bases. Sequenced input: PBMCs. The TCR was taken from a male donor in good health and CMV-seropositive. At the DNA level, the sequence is TGTGCCTGGATTCGGGACAGCCAGTACGAGCAGTACTTC. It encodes CAWIRDSQYEQYF.